What follows is one T cell receptor beta chain and its context. It has no known antigen specificity. It has no much larger one-base neighbor in the sample; base qualities were not kept. The twin pairs came from the European Cystic Fibrosis Twin and Sibling Study Cohort, which recruited patients from roughly 160 CF clinics across 14 European countries. Zygosity and CFTR genotype were verified in-house, with zygosity tested by multiplex PCR of nine short tandem repeat loci. Peripheral blood was sampled from each twin, and clinical parameters were recorded on the day of blood sampling. Phenol/chloroform extraction was used to isolate genomic DNA from peripheral blood cells, and the DNA was then kept in TE buffer at 4 degrees C. This specimen comes from a study of monozygotic twins with cystic fibrosis (dated by TCRdb to about 2021). At the level of the whole study: Around 3.3 micrograms of fragmented DNA went through around 16 PCR cycles to produce barcoded libraries. TCR beta repertoires were compared within and between 16 monozygotic twin pairs with cystic fibrosis so that genetic influence on V and J gene usage could be assessed. Made up mostly of children and adolescents, the cohort included ten female and six male twin pairs ranging in age from about 2.0 to 36.4 years, with a median of roughly 8.4 years. Twins were ranked among some 1,000 cohort participants for weight-for-height and FEVPerc (FEV1 disease centile) on the day of blood sampling. Data for three of the twin pairs had been reported earlier in a different context.

The full study reports these points: Simpson clonality tended to be low (median roughly 0.0088), which suggests a naive-dominated repertoire, although clonality was higher in the most severely affected patients. V gene usage was most similar to the co-twin in 13 of 16 pairs, and J usage was most similar to the co-twin in 8 of 16 pairs, which suggests genetic constraints. Nucleotide-identical clonotype sharing was significantly higher within monozygotic CF twin pairs than between unrelated CF individuals (P = 0.000026, Mann-Whitney). No association turned up between shared CDR3 numbers and age, concordance or disease severity, and the cohort was small.

Following the manufacturer's instructions, the researchers used the immunoSEQ immune profiling system to amplify TCR beta CDR3 regions via multiplex PCR. Sequencing was performed on an Illumina NextSeq system. Per the source publication's procedure: Sequence data were processed on the immunoSEQ Analyzer platform, and clonality was calculated as the square root of Simpson's index of productive rearrangements. Jensen-Shannon distance served as the measure of similarity in V and J usage, while OLGA was used to compute CDR3 generation probabilities. The researchers looked up shared CDR3 sequences in the immuneACCESS database (August 2020) and in VDJdb (December 2020). As stored in TCRdb, this immuneACCESS dataset retains in-frame rearrangements with V and J assigned. A fraction of the clones does not appear; measured against another copy, unresolved V genes explain less than half of the discrepancy, and the remainder lacks a known reason. V and J calls and clone size are as listed in that table; D and trimming were resolved from the DNA. The sample includes approximately 20,000 clones, with over 95% observed a single time. The ten largest make up about 0.15% of the sample.

The CDR3 sequence holds 16 residues, the cysteine and phenylalanine included. Of the read, only the CDR3 DNA is kept; its 48 bases are in frame from base 1. As encoded in the germline V gene, CDR1 is MDHEN while CDR2 is SYDVKM. Germline trimming amounts to 4 bases on V and 7 bases on J, with 14 as the count of junction bases outside the gene matches. The sequence derives from a girl under 18 with cystic fibrosis. In this chain, TRBV28 is recombined with TRBJ1-2, with 8 central nucleotides matching TRBD1. The sequenced sample was blood. This receptor has the CDR3 CASSSAYRTGLSGYTF. The base sequence is TGTGCCAGCAGTTCCGCCTATAGGACAGGGCTCTCTGGCTACACCTTC.